Below, one T cell receptor (beta chain) is given with its context. This clonotype was observed many times. Its cognate antigen has yet to be identified. No base quality information exists; no much larger clone differs at one position. Relative to germline, V is 0 bases shorter and J is 0 bases shorter, with 10 bases between their ends. Counted from cysteine to phenylalanine, this CDR3 has 15 amino acids. Only CDR3 DNA is held: 45 bases, read in frame from base 1. CDR1 and CDR2 are read off the germline V gene as SGDLS and YYNGEE. This sample is part of a study of identical twins (dated by TCRdb to between 2015 and 2016). Broadly, across the study: The study deep-sequenced TCR alpha and beta repertoires from monozygotic twins, unrelated adults of various ages and cord blood to test whether fetal clonotypes persist. To rule out contamination, the twin experiments were replicated at different times with different library preparation protocols. The investigation overall reported the following: In monozygotic twins, out-of-frame TCR alpha sharing was systematically underestimated by recombination models, although the models agreed with sharing between unrelated individuals. Zero-insertion analyses could be partly confounded by invariant T cells such as MAIT and iNKT, though diverse VJ usage argued against such confounding for most clonotypes. Conclusions relied on cross-sectional statistical analysis, since the same donors could not be followed over many years. In beta out-of-frame sequences, excess twin sharing was weaker, because having fewer shared sequences lowered the signal-to-noise ratio. Fewer insertions were carried by abundant cord blood beta clonotypes; a weaker similar trend was observed in young adult naive repertoires, while no such trend was observed in memory repertoires. Compared with coincidental sharing between unrelated individuals, out-of-frame TCR alpha sequences shared between twins had an excess of sequences with low generation probability.

All donors were healthy Caucasians. Three unrelated non-twin adults were additionally sequenced: a male aged 18 to 29, a male aged 50 to 60 and a female aged 50 to 60. Miltenyi CD45RO+ enrichment and human naive T-cell isolation kits were used to isolate memory (CD45RO+) and naive T cells from PBMC. Library construction relied on 5' RACE. Sequencing was performed on an Illumina HiSeq 2000. A universal primer binding site was added through template switching, and the final cDNA carried a unique molecular identifier so that TCR cDNA molecules could be counted accurately. Specific primers in the conserved constant-segment region were used to synthesize first-strand cDNA for the TCR alpha and beta chains. Each cDNA library was double barcoded, with a SMART-Mk sample barcode plus Illumina barcodes, to control for contamination. TruSeq adapter sequences along with Illumina sample barcodes were introduced in two successive PCR steps. The Illumina HiSeq platform was used with custom primers to sequence TCR alpha and beta cDNA libraries. The published analysis was carried out like this. MiGEC processed the raw reads to extract unique molecular identifiers, while MiXCR was used to determine the CDR3 positions. For each individual, recombination models were inferred using an EM algorithm with the repgenHMM and IGoR tools. The tcR package in R was used for shared clonotype analysis, with sharing normalized by the product of cloneset sizes. To study raw recombination without the effects of thymic and clonal selection, out-of-frame nonproductive sequences were analyzed. Through fastp at Q25 and MiXCR, TCRdb rebuilt clones from the public reads, retaining in-frame beta chains. CDR3 protein duplicates are merged, each entry listing the most common genes and DNA. For this entry, the V and J calls and clone size follow TCRdb and not the study's own pipeline. This sample holds a few hundred thousand distinct CDR3 sequences; approximately 17% were observed only once. Around 12% of the sample is held by the ten biggest clonotypes.

This receptor was identified in a man aged 45-65 years in good health. In this chain, TRBV9 is recombined with TRBJ2-7; TRBD2 is a weak D gene call, 5 bases matching. Material for sequencing was naive T cells sorted from blood. The sample's cell subset or site, from its label and the paper: cells isolated with a human naive T-cell isolation kit. The nucleotides are TGTGCCAGCAGCGTAGGGCCGGGGAGCTCCTACGAGCAGTACTTC. Its amino acids are CASSVGPGSSYEQYF.